This T cell receptor (beta chain) was identified during a study of CD8+ T cells in alopecia areata. Notes on this clone: Mouse names are used for the genes. The read ends 4 residues early relative to the CDR3; the germline J gene fills the gap.

Reverse transcription of extracted RNA yielded cDNA, which provided the sequencing template. Assay: immunoSEQ multiplex PCR; the TCRdb copy retains only in-frame clones and omits some. This table holds more than 250,000 clones with no singletons; the top ten claim 0.9% to 1.5%. It was with CD4, CD8alpha, NKG2D, NKG2ACE and other markers that pooled cutaneous lymph node cells were sorted. The CDR3 is 13 amino acids. CDR1 and CDR2 from the germline V gene are GKSSPN and SITVG. The V gene lost 3 bases and the J gene lost 4 bases, with 9 bases spanning the gap. The clonotype was recovered from a C3H/HeJ mouse with alopecia areata. Mice of this strain are of MHC haplotype H2-k. This chain uses TRBV31 with TRBJ2-2; possibly TRBD1 for D (5 bases). The sample taken for sequencing was CD4+ T cells sorted from a lymph node. The CDR3 protein is CAWSQGATGQLYF. Partial CDR3 DNA: TGTGCCTGGAGCCAGGGTGCCACCGGG.